One sample yielded the 6 T cell receptor beta chains listed below, sequenced in a study of shared clonotypes between healthy human individuals. Generated by immunoSEQ multiplex PCR, the TCRdb table keeps only in-frame clones and is missing some. The sample consists of hundreds of thousands of clones, approximately 79% of them appearing once. Specimen: memory CD4+ T cells sorted from blood. Specified subset: CD45RA-negative fraction. All receptors derive from a woman in her 30s in good health.

The genes are TRBV6-6 and TRBJ1-2; D might be TRBD1 (5 bases). V lost 6 bases to trimming and J lost 3 bases, with 8 bases between them. Germline-derived CDR1 and CDR2 are MNHNY and SVGAGI (reference sequence). The CDR3 contains 12 residues. CDR3 in amino acids: CASSWDDYGYTF. The CDR3 DNA reads TGTGCCAGCAGCTGGGACGACTATGGCTACACCTTC.

Concerning this clone itself: A much larger clonotype is one base distant, so this may be a read error. The chain recombines TRBV4-2 with TRBJ2-5; D uncertain. This CDR3 has 12 amino acids. V lost 5 bases to trimming and J lost 3 bases, with 7 bases between them. The germline V gene encodes CDR1 LGHNA and CDR2 YNFKEQ. The CDR3 region has the DNA TGTGCCAGCAGCTTGGATGAAGAGACCCAGTACTTC. This encodes CASSLDEETQYF.

This clone was observed once. This chain's CDR3 is CASSRKWSSYEQYF. In DNA form, the CDR3 reads TGTGCCAGCAGCCGCAAGTGGAGCTCCTACGAGCAGTACTTC. V gene TRBV28 combines with J gene TRBJ2-7; D is uncertain. CDR3 size: 14 residues. Germline V gene sequence: CDR1 MDHEN, CDR2 SYDVKM. With 6 bases removed from V and 0 bases from J, the gap between germline ends came to 12 bases.

The rearrangement joins TRBV19 to TRBJ2-5, with D possibly matching TRBD1 (6 bases). The J call is uncertain, as TRBJ2-7 better fits the DNA end. The CDR3 totals 15 residues. From germline, CDR1 is LNHDA and CDR2 SQIVND (reference sequence). CDR3 DNA: TGTGCCAGTAGTGGGGGCCCTCGGACATATTACGAGCAGTACTTC. Protein: CASSGGPRTYYEQYF.

This clone was seen a handful of times. The chain recombines TRBV2 with TRBJ1-2; 7 bases are a match to TRBD1. Germline CDR1 is SNHLY and CDR2 is FYNNEI. Trimming cost V 9 bases and J 2 bases; bases outside gene matches: 6. The CDR3 consists of 13 residues. The CDR3 loop is CARQTGTNYGYTF. Written as DNA, the CDR3 is TGTGCCAGACAGACAGGGACGAACTATGGCTACACCTTC.

Notes on this clone: The sample carries other DNA sequences with the same CDR3. V is TRBV5-1 and J is TRBJ1-4; D uncertain. This CDR3 has 12 amino acids. V lost 0 bases and J lost 8, with 5 bases in between. Per the germline V gene, CDR1 is SGHRS and CDR2 is YFSETQ. CDR3 coding DNA: TGCGCCAGCAGCTTGGTGGGCGAAAAACTGTTTTTT. This sequence encodes CASSLVGEKLFF. The entire variable domain, with the rest obtained from reference TRBV5-1 and TRBJ1-4, is as follows: KAGVTQTPRYLIKTRGQQVTLSCSPISGHRSVSWYQQTPGQGLQFLFEYFSETQRNKGNFPGRFSGRQFSNSRSEMNVSTLELGDSALYLCASSLVGEKLFFGSGTQLSVL.